This record looks at one T cell receptor (beta chain) sequence and its context. These data are taken from a study of response to subunit inactivated influenza vaccine. TCRdb called the RT-PCR reads again in MiXCR, with one record for every CDR3 protein. The repertoire holds approximately 700,000 distinct CDR3 sequences, approximately 15% seen once, with 11% in the top ten. Looked up from germline, CDR1 is MNHNS and CDR2 is SASEGT. Trimming took 0 bases from V and 9 from J, leaving 12 bases between them. The CDR3 loop spans 14 amino acids. The TCR comes from a man aged 45 to 65 who received an inactivated influenza vaccine. The J gene is TRBJ1-5, the V gene TRBV6-1; TRBD1 is a possible D gene (6 bases). The sequences come from PBMCs from blood, collected less than 13 days after vaccination. CDR3 DNA sequence: TGTGCCAGCAGTGAAGCGGACAGCGCCGGGCCCCAGCATTTT. It specifies CASSEADSAGPQHF.